Below, 6 T cell receptor beta chains from the same sample are listed, as sequenced in a study of naive and memory T cell subsets. The beta constant-region primer was an equimolar mix of two oligonucleotides covering TRBC1 and TRBC2. The ligated cDNA underwent four PCR rounds using SP2 and nested alpha and beta constant-region primers. One entry per CDR3 protein results from TCRdb running MiXCR on the UMI-ligation and nested PCR reads. The sample yields 150,000 or so distinct CDR3 sequences, about 20% seen once. Study-wide results and limits: Possibly reflecting memory cells re-expressing CD45RA, a few larger clonotypes occurred in naive repertoires, especially CD8.

These receptors are not linked to any known antigen. Material: naive CD4+ T cells from blood. These receptors were taken from a human donor in good health.

This clonotype was counted ten times or more. This chain connects TRBV3-1 to TRBJ2-7, with TRBD2 matching over 9 bases. V lost 3 bases and J lost 1; bases outside the gene matches: 10. The CDR3 spans 17 residues. Germline V gene data show CDR1 as LGHDT and CDR2 as YNNKEL (reference sequence). The DNA for the CDR3 is TGTGCCAGCAGCCATGCGGGAGGGAGTGTAGGTTCCTACGAGCAGTACTTC. It is translated as CASSHAGGSVGSYEQYF.

This clonotype came up many times. The V call is TRBV3-1, the J call TRBJ1-4; no clear D gene. This CDR3 is 14 amino acids long. V shed 6 bases and J shed 3 bases, with 11 bases lying between them. CDR1 is LGHDT, CDR2 YNNKEL, per germline (reference sequence). CDR3 region: CASRHQGSNEKLFF. CDR3 nucleotides: TGTGCCAGCAGGCATCAAGGGTCTAATGAAAAACTGTTTTTT.

This clonotype was seen a few times. The V call is TRBV11-2, the J call TRBJ2-7, with 12 bases identical to TRBD2. This CDR3 is built from 19 residues. CDR1 and CDR2 from the germline V gene are SGHAT and FQNNGV. V lost 2 bases to trimming and J lost 0 bases; unmatched junction nucleotides: 11. The CDR3, as DNA: TGTGCCAGCAGCTTACCGACTAGCGGGAGCGGCAGGAGCTCCTACGAGCAGTACTTC. Translated: CASSLPTSGSGRSSYEQYF.

The chain couples TRBV28 to TRBJ2-2; D is unclear. The V gene's germline CDR1 is MDHEN and CDR2 SYDVKM. This CDR3 spans 15 amino acids. V was shortened by 4 bases and J by 4 bases, with 13 bases between the two germline ends. DNA for the CDR3: TGTGCCAGCAGTTCCCCCGCGCCAGGCACCGGGGAGCTGTTTTTT. It codes for CASSSPAPGTGELFF.

The CDR3 spells CASSPTSGRADTQYF. The CDR3 nucleotides are TGCGCCAGCAGCCCGACTAGCGGGAGAGCAGATACGCAGTATTTT. This chain uses TRBV5-1 with TRBJ2-3; TRBD2 matches at 12 bases. CDR3 size: 15 residues. V lost 4 bases and J lost 4; bases outside the gene matches: 4. Germline V gene sequence: CDR1 SGHRS, CDR2 YFSETQ.

This clonotype came up a few times. The chain has TRBV5-1 and TRBJ2-1, with 7 bases that match TRBD1. This CDR3 is built from 15 residues. The ends lost 5 bases at V and 0 bases at J; junction bases unmatched: 5. Germline V gene data show CDR1 as SGHRS and CDR2 as YFSETQ. The CDR3 bases are TGCGCCAGCAGTCTAGGGGGCATCTCCTACAATGAGCAGTTCTTC. Translated, it gives CASSLGGISYNEQFF.